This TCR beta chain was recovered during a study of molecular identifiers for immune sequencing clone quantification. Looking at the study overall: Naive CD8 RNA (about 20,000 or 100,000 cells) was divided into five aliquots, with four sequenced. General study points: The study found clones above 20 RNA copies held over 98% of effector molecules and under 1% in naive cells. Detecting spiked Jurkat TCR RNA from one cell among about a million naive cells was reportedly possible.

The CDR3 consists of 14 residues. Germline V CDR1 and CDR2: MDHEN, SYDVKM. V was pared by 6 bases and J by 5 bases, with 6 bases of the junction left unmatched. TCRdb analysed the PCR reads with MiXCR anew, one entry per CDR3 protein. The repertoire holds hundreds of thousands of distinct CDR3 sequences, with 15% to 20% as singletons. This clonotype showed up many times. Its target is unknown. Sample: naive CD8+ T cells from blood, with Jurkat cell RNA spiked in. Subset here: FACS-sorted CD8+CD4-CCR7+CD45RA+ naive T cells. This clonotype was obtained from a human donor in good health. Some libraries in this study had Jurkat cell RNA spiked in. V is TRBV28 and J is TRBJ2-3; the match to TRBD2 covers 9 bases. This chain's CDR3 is CASRLAGVEDTQYF. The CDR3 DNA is TGTGCCAGCAGATTAGCGGGAGTGGAAGATACGCAGTATTTT.